This T cell receptor (beta chain) is drawn from a study of CD8 T cells in ankylosing spondylitis. This clonotype was recorded at least ten times. V was pared by 5 bases and J by 4 bases, with 5 bases between. The CDR3 totals 12 residues. Germline V CDR1 and CDR2: SGHNT, YENEEA. The authors made TCR beta libraries by quantitative 5'-RACE with molecular barcodes. TCRdb fed the 5' RACE reads into MiXCR, producing one record per CDR3 protein. Among hundreds of thousands of distinct CDR3 sequences listed, approximately 8.4% were seen once. Sequenced: blood, either unsorted or a sorted T cell fraction (not recorded which). The receptor comes from a female donor with ankylosing spondylitis or in good health (not recorded which). V usage is TRBV11-3 and J usage is TRBJ2-2, with D tentatively TRBD2 (5 bases). As DNA, the CDR3 is TGTGCCAGCAGCCGGGGCACCGGGGAGCTGTTTTTT. Translating it yields CASSRGTGELFF.